The 28 T cell receptor beta chains below all came from one sample that was sequenced in a study of preoperative IRX-2 immunotherapy in early breast cancer. Data came from immunoSEQ multiplex PCR; TCRdb stores just in-frame clones and leaves some out. The profile shows around 62,000 clones, 94% of them singletons. Treatment of the sample: preoperative locoregional IRX-2 cytokine immunotherapy. The sample was taken from a patient treated with IRX-2 immunotherapy. The source is a human donor with breast cancer.

This clone occurred a few times. The chain couples TRBV30 to TRBJ1-5; TRBD1 is a possible D gene (5 bases). Trimming took off 5 bases at V and 6 bases at J, with 14 bases between the two ends. Germline V CDR1 and CDR2: GTSNPN, SVGIG (reference sequence). This CDR3 contains 13 residues. CDR3 nucleotide sequence: TGTGCCTGGCGGCGAGGGACCGGTCAGCCCCAGCATTTT. This encodes CAWRRGTGQPQHF.

This rearrangement joins TRBV27 to TRBJ1-1; D possibly corresponds to TRBD1 (5 bases). Germline values: CDR1 MNHEY, CDR2 SMNVEV (reference sequence). This CDR3 contains 12 residues. The CDR3 loop reads CVSRGRRTEAFF. CDR3 sequence (DNA): TGTGTGAGTAGGGGCCGGCGCACTGAAGCTTTCTTT.

V and J are TRBV14 and TRBJ2-3; either TRBD1 or TRBD2 may fit D (5 bases each). V lost 1 base, J lost 6 bases, and 20 bases lay in between. The CDR3 contains 17 residues. Looked up from germline, CDR1 is SGHDN and CDR2 is FVKESK. CDR3 bases: TGTGCCAGCAGCCAAGTAGCGAGGCAGGGAAGGACTGATACGCAGTATTTT. It codes for CASSQVARQGRTDTQYF.

This clone was seen just once. The chain links TRBV5-6 to TRBJ1-4, with unresolved D. Deletions cut 4 bases from V and 5 bases from J, with 15 bases between. This CDR3 is built from 15 residues. CDR1 and CDR2 (germline): SGHDT, YYEEEE. The CDR3 loop is CASSRLGFANEKLFF. CDR3 DNA: TGTGCCAGCAGCCGGCTGGGGTTCGCCAATGAAAAACTGTTTTTT.

The V call is TRBV28, the J call TRBJ2-7; no clear D gene. The CDR3 has 12 residues. Germline CDR1 reads MDHEN; CDR2 reads SYDVKM. Trimming removed 2 bases from V and 4 bases from J, with 6 bases in between. CDR3 region: CASSLIRYEQYF. The CDR3 DNA is TGTGCCAGCAGTTTAATTCGGTACGAGCAGTACTTC. The whole variable domain, filled in from reference TRBV28 and TRBJ2-7, reads DVKVTQSSRYLVKRTGEKVFLECVQDMDHENMFWYRQDPGLGLRLIYFSYDVKMKEKGDIPEGYSVSREKKERFSLILESASTNQTSMYLCASSLIRYEQYFGPGTRLTVT.

The chain recombines TRBV7-2 with TRBJ2-1, with D possibly being TRBD1 or TRBD2 (5 bases each). CDR3 size: 14 residues. Per germline, CDR1 SGHTA and CDR2 FQGNSA. The ends were cut back, 0 bases at V and 13 bases at J, with 16 bases in the middle. Here the CDR3 reads CASSLAGTFNTQFF. The CDR3 DNA reads TGTGCCAGCAGCTTAGCTGGGACCTTCAACACTCAGTTCTTC.

The V and J genes are TRBV6-6 and TRBJ2-7, with D unclear. From germline, CDR1 is MNHNY and CDR2 SVGAGI (reference sequence). This CDR3 comprises 12 residues. Trimming pared 0 bases from V and 11 bases from J, leaving 11 bases between. This CDR3 is CASSYSTGPEYF. As DNA, the CDR3 is TGTGCCAGCAGTTACTCGACCGGACCAGAGTACTTC.

The chain has TRBV28 and TRBJ2-5; a possible D gene is TRBD1 (5 bases). V lost 9 bases and J lost 5, with 13 bases in between. CDR3 size: 12 residues. Germline values: CDR1 MDHEN, CDR2 SYDVKM. The CDR3 protein is CASRGAGETQYF. The CDR3 DNA reads TGTGCCAGTCGAGGAGCAGGGGAGACCCAGTACTTC. The full variable domain, in which reference TRBV28 and TRBJ2-5 provide the parts outside the CDR3, is DVKVTQSSRYLVKRTGEKVFLECVQDMDHENMFWYRQDPGLGLRLIYFSYDVKMKEKGDIPEGYSVSREKKERFSLILESASTNQTSMYLCASRGAGETQYFGPGTRLLVL.

This chain joins TRBV7-3 and TRBJ2-7; 8 nucleotides match TRBD2. Germline V lookup: CDR1 SGHTA, CDR2 FQGTGA. The CDR3 spans 15 residues. The J segment lost 2 bases and the V segment lost 2 bases, leaving 5 bases of the junction unmatched. CDR3 nucleotides: TGTGCCAGCAGCTTAGCGGGGGGCCGGGCCTACGAGCAGTACTTC. Protein sequence: CASSLAGGRAYEQYF. Combining the CDR3 with reference TRBV7-3 and TRBJ2-7 gives the whole variable domain GAGVSQTPSNKVTEKGKYVELRCDPISGHTALYWYRQSLGQGPEFLIYFQGTGAADDSGLPNDRFFAVRPEGSVSTLKIQRTERGDSAVYLCASSLAGGRAYEQYFGPGTRLTVT.

This chain uses TRBV4-3 with TRBJ1-4; D is unclear. Germline V gene data show CDR1 as LGHNA and CDR2 as YSLEER. V was trimmed by 4 bases and J by 0 bases, leaving 12 bases between them. The CDR3 has 16 residues. The CDR3: CASSPRSDATNEKLFF. The CDR3 DNA sequence: TGCGCCAGCAGCCCTCGTTCGGATGCAACTAATGAAAAACTGTTTTTT.

The V and J genes are TRBV5-1 and TRBJ2-5, with D uncertain. CDR1 is SGHRS, CDR2 YFSETQ, per germline. The CDR3 spans 15 residues. V was trimmed by 0 bases and J by 2 bases, leaving 11 bases between them. CDR3 loop: CASSLGANMQETQYF. For the CDR3, the DNA is TGCGCCAGCAGCTTGGGAGCCAACATGCAAGAGACCCAGTACTTC.

The J gene is TRBJ2-3, the V gene TRBV11-3; D unclear. The CDR3 has 12 residues. V was shortened by 6 bases and J by 4 bases, with 8 bases between the two germline ends. Germline CDR1 is SGHNT and CDR2 is YENEEA. The CDR3 DNA is TGTGCCAGCAGTCTAGAGGCAGATACGCAGTATTTT. Protein product: CASSLEADTQYF.

The V and J genes are TRBV28 and TRBJ1-5; the D is unclear. The CDR3 contains 13 residues. Germline V gene sequence: CDR1 MDHEN, CDR2 SYDVKM. The V end lost 4 bases, the J end lost 5 bases, and 9 bases lay between the germline ends. CDR3 DNA: TGTGCCAGCAGTTACGGGTCCCATCAGCCCCAGCATTTT. Translated: CASSYGSHQPQHF.

This clone was counted once. The chain recombines TRBV18 with TRBJ2-5; 13 bases match TRBD2. The germline CDR1 and CDR2 sequences are KGHSH and LQKENI. The CDR3 has 16 residues. V lost 3 bases and J lost 2; bases outside the gene matches: 3. The CDR3 region is CASSPATSGRQETQYF. The CDR3 DNA sequence: TGTGCCAGCTCACCGGCGACTAGCGGGAGGCAAGAGACCCAGTACTTC.

A few counts support this clone. The rearrangement uses TRBV5-6 and TRBJ1-5; D unclear. V lost 0 bases, J lost 0 bases, and 4 bases lay in between. CDR1 SGHDT and CDR2 YYEEEE come from the germline V gene. The CDR3 has 14 residues. The CDR3 is CASSLVDSNQPQHF. The CDR3 nucleotides are TGTGCCAGCAGCTTGGTAGATAGCAATCAGCCCCAGCATTTT.

The chain is built from TRBV21-1 and TRBJ2-3; the table names TRBD1, a call not compared with the DNA. TRBV21-1 is classified as a pseudogene. CDR3 length: 15 residues. Here the CDR3 DNA reads TGTGCCAGCAGAGACAAAACCGCTAGCACAGATACGCAGTATTTT. This codes for CASRDKTASTDTQYF.

This chain uses TRBV10-3 with TRBJ2-7, with 7 bases fitting TRBD2. Germline CDR1 and CDR2: ENHRY and SYGVKD. V shed 6 bases, J shed 1 base, and the junction held 12 bases outside the gene matches. This CDR3 region has 16 residues. This chain's CDR3 is CAIRTPGGRMSYEQYF. CDR3 in DNA: TGTGCCATCAGGACCCCGGGAGGCAGGATGTCCTACGAGCAGTACTTC.

The chain recombines TRBV7-2 with TRBJ1-4; D call uncertain. V dropped 0 bases and J dropped 7 bases, with 9 bases sitting between them. The CDR3 is made up of 14 amino acids. CDR1 and CDR2 (germline): SGHTA, FQGNSA. The chain's CDR3 is CASSLAGLAEKLFF. CDR3 coding DNA: TGTGCCAGCAGCTTAGCAGGGTTGGCTGAAAAACTGTTTTTT.

This clone showed up just once. This chain links TRBV5-6 with TRBJ2-7; unclear D gene. V lost 3 bases and J 5 bases, leaving 12 bases between the germline ends. Germline loops: CDR1 SGHDT, CDR2 YYEEEE. The CDR3 contains 13 residues. The CDR3 is CASSWSGVHEQYF. The CDR3 DNA reads TGTGCCAGCAGCTGGAGTGGGGTCCACGAGCAGTACTTC. Drawing the rest from reference TRBV5-6 and TRBJ2-7, the complete variable domain is DAGVTQSPTHLIKTRGQQVTLRCSPKSGHDTVSWYQQALGQGPQFIFQYYEEEERQRGNFPDRFSGHQFPNYSSELNVNALLLGDSALYLCASSWSGVHEQYFGPGTRLTVT.

This chain joins TRBV7-2 and TRBJ2-4; TRBD2 agrees at 8 bases. The CDR3 sequence is 13 residues long. V gave up 2 bases and J gave up 8 bases; unmatched junction bases: 2. Germline V gene lookup returns CDR1 SGHTA and CDR2 FQGNSA. CDR3 coding DNA: TGTGCCAGCAGCTTAACTAGCGGTGACATTCAGTACTTC. Amino acids: CASSLTSGDIQYF.

The genes are TRBV23-1 and TRBJ1-5; 7 bases align to TRBD1. TRBV23-1 is an open reading frame, and its role is uncertain. Trimming removed 7 bases from V and 5 bases from J; junction bases left unmatched: 14. This CDR3 has 16 residues. CDR3 coding DNA: TGCGCCAGCACCCTATATTGGGACAGCTCCGATCAGCCCCAGCATTTT. It yields the protein CASTLYWDSSDQPQHF.

This rearrangement joins TRBV5-1 to TRBJ1-5, with 7 bases matching TRBD1. In germline, CDR1 is SGHRS, CDR2 YFSETQ. With V trimmed by 0 bases and J by 7 bases, 1 base remained unmatched. The CDR3 sequence is 13 residues long. CDR3 residues: CASSLGQGQPQHF. CDR3 bases: TGCGCCAGCAGCTTGGGACAGGGCCAGCCCCAGCATTTT.

The chain combines TRBV9 with TRBJ1-1, with TRBD1 matching 10 bases. The V gene's germline CDR1 is SGDLS and CDR2 YYNGEE. The CDR3 sequence is 14 residues long. J was trimmed by 5 bases and V by 7 bases; bases with no gene match: 8. This chain's CDR3 is CASGTGVKRTEAFF. DNA of the CDR3: TGTGCCAGCGGGACAGGGGTTAAACGAACTGAAGCTTTCTTT.

The count of this clone is one. The chain carries TRBV2 and TRBJ1-3, with D perhaps TRBD1 (6 bases). This CDR3 region has 18 residues. Germline V gene lookup returns CDR1 SNHLY and CDR2 FYNNEI. V lost 8 bases and J 0 bases, leaving 23 bases between the germline ends. The CDR3: CASEPGDTRTHSGNTIYF. The CDR3 region has the DNA TGTGCCAGCGAACCCGGGGACACTCGGACCCACTCTGGAAACACCATATATTTT.

This chain uses TRBV7-3 with TRBJ2-3, with unresolved D. In germline, CDR1 is SGHTA, CDR2 FQGTGA. Trimming removed 5 bases at V and 4 bases at J, with 10 bases between. The CDR3 spans 13 residues. The chain's CDR3 is CASSVVGADTQYF. CDR3 DNA sequence: TGTGCCAGCAGCGTGGTGGGCGCAGATACGCAGTATTTT.

V gene TRBV11-3 combines with J gene TRBJ2-6, with D possibly matching TRBD1 (6 bases). The CDR3 consists of 13 residues. Trimming stripped 5 bases from V and 8 bases from J, with 10 bases between. CDR1 is SGHNT, CDR2 YENEEA, per germline. CDR3 bases: TGTGCCAGCAGCGCAGGGGAGCCCAACGTCCTGACTTTC. This sequence encodes CASSAGEPNVLTF.

The sample holds a few counts of this clone. The rearrangement uses TRBV19 and TRBJ2-3, with D maybe TRBD2 (6 bases). The CDR3 totals 15 residues. Germline CDR1 is LNHDA and CDR2 is SQIVND (reference sequence). The V gene lost 6 bases and the J gene lost 2 bases, with 15 bases spanning the gap. The chain's CDR3 is CASSYSGLHTDTQYF. The CDR3 coding sequence is TGTGCCAGTAGCTATAGCGGTCTTCACACAGATACGCAGTATTTT.

The chain carries TRBV28 and TRBJ2-1; the D call may be TRBD1 or TRBD2 (6 bases each). Trimming cost V 4 bases and J 8 bases, with 18 bases left between them. The CDR3 loop spans 15 amino acids. Germline CDR1 reads MDHEN; CDR2 reads SYDVKM. CDR3 sequence (DNA): TGTGCCAGCAGTTATCGGGGGCACAGGGCGGATGAGCAGTTCTTC. It specifies CASSYRGHRADEQFF.